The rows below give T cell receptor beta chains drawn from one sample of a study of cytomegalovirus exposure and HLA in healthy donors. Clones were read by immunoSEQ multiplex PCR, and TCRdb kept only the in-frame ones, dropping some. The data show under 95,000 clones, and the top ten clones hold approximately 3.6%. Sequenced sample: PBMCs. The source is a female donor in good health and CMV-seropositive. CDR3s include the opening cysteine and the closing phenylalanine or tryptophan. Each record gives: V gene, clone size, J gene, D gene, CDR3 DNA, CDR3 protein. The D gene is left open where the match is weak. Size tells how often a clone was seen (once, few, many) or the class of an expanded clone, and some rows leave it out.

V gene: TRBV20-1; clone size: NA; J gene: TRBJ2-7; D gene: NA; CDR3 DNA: TGCAGTGCTAGAGACAACTACGAGCAGTACTTC; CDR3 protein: CSARDNYEQYF
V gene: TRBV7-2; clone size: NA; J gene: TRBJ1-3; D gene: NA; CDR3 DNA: TGTGCCAGCAGCTTAACGAGCTCTGGAAACACCATATATTTT; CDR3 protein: CASSLTSSGNTIYF
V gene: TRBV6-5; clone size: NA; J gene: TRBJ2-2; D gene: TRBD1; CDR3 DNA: TGTGCCAGCAGGTTCGACAGGGGTCAAACCGGGGAGCTGTTTTTT; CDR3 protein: CASRFDRGQTGELFF
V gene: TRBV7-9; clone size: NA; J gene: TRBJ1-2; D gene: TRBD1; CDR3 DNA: TGTGCCAGCAGCGCGGACAGGGGAGATATCCCGAACTATGGCTACACCTTC; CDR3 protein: CASSADRGDIPNYGYTF
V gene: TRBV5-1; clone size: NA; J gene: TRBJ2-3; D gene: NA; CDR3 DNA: TGCGCCAGCAGCTTAAGTAGCGAGCAAGATACGCAGTATTTT; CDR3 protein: CASSLSSEQDTQYF
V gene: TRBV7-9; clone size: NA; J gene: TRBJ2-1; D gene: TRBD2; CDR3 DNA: TGTGCCAGCAGCTTTGGGGGAGGGCCTTCCTACAATGAGCAGTTCTTC; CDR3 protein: CASSFGGGPSYNEQFF
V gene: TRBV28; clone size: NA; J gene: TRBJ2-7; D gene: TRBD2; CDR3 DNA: TGTGCCAGCAGTAGCGGGAGGGCCCTATTCTACGAGCAGTACTTC; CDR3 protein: CASSSGRALFYEQYF
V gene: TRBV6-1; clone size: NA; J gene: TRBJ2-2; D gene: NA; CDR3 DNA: TGTGCCAGCCGACCGGGGTTCCGGGAGCTGTTTTTT; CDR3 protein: CASRPGFRELFF
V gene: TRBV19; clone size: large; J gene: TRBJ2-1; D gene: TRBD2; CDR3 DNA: TGTGCCAGTAGTATTGGGGCTAGCGGGGGGAATGAGCAGTTCTTC; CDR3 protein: CASSIGASGGNEQFF
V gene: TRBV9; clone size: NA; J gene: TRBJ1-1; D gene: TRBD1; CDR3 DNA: TGTGCCAGCAGCGTAGTCGGGGGACAGACTGAAGCTTTCTTT; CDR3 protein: CASSVVGGQTEAFF
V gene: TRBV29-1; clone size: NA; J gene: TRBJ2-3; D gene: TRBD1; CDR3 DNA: TGCAGCGTGGCAGGACAGGGGAGCACAGATACGCAGTATTTT; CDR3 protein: CSVAGQGSTDTQYF